The clone carrying this TCR beta chain was observed a handful of times. Its antigen is not identified. The data stem from a study of beta chain features in type 1 diabetes. About the study: All of the samples together had 85 million to 140 million sorted cells examined.

The germline CDR1 and CDR2 sequences are SGHAT and FQNNGV. V gave up 5 bases and J gave up 5 bases, with 16 bases separating them. The CDR3 runs to 14 residues. Every isolated RNA sample was fully reverse transcribed, so sequencing captured expressed TCRB transcripts. Only in-frame clones appear in the TCRdb table, and some are missing; sequencing was by immunoSEQ multiplex PCR. The sample records fewer than 900,000 clones, roughly a sixth being singletons. Study-wide points: The naive, central memory and Treg TCRB repertoires showed an apparent similarity that was greater among patients than among healthy donors. Moderate but significant shortening of TCRB CDR3s was recorded in all four CD4+ subsets from Type 1 diabetes patients.

Naive, central memory, regulatory and stem cell-like memory cells within the CD4+ compartment were sorted using CD45RO/CCR7/CD25/CD127/CD95/CD27. The TCR was taken from a young woman in good health. The sample taken for sequencing was naive CD4+ T cells from blood. The chain is built from TRBV11-2 and TRBJ2-7; a weak D match, TRBD1 (5 bases). The CDR3 reads CASSLRTYQHEQYF. CDR3 coding DNA: TGTGCCAGCAGCCTGAGGACATACCAACACGAGCAGTACTTC.